Listed below are T cell receptor beta chains from one sample, sequenced in a study of tumor-infiltrating lymphocytes in primary liver carcinoma. From the multiplex PCR reads, TCRdb called clonotypes with MiXCR, one entry per CDR3 protein. The table records approximately 300,000 distinct CDR3 sequences, around three fifths of them present only once. The sequencing sample was made of peripheral blood. These receptors were obtained from a man in his forties with primary liver carcinoma and hepatitis B virus infection. Each CDR3 is given with its conserved first and last residue. Each record gives: J gene, D gene, clone size, V gene, CDR3 length, CDR3 DNA, CDR3 protein. The D gene is left open where the match is weak. The size field is filled for only some rows; it gives once, few, many or a size class.

j_call: TRBJ2-4
d_call: TRBD1
clone_size: .
v_call: TRBV11-2
cdr3_length: 18
cdr3_nt: TGTGCCGGCAGCTCGCCCGGGGGACAGGGGGGATTAAAATACATTCAGTACTTC
cdr3_aa: CAGSSPGGQGGLKYIQYF

j_call: TRBJ2-1
d_call: .
clone_size: .
v_call: TRBV18
cdr3_length: 15
cdr3_nt: TGTGCCAACTCACCACCCAGGGGAGGTTCCAATGAGCAGTTCTTC
cdr3_aa: CANSPPRGGSNEQFF

j_call: TRBJ2-5
d_call: .
clone_size: .
v_call: TRBV6-1
cdr3_length: 15
cdr3_nt: TGTGCCAGCAGTGAAGGTTTGAGGGTTCAAGAGACCCAGTACTTC
cdr3_aa: CASSEGLRVQETQYF

j_call: TRBJ2-5
d_call: .
clone_size: many
v_call: TRBV6-1
cdr3_length: 15
cdr3_nt: TGTGCCAGCAGTGGGACAGCAATTAAGGGGGAGACCCAGTACTTC
cdr3_aa: CASSGTAIKGETQYF

j_call: TRBJ2-3
d_call: .
clone_size: .
v_call: TRBV11-2
cdr3_length: 17
cdr3_nt: TGTGCCAGCAACATCCGGAGGCTAAAGGAGAGCACAGGTACGCAGTATTTT
cdr3_aa: CASNIRRLKESTGTQYF

j_call: TRBJ1-6
d_call: .
clone_size: .
v_call: TRBV12-3/TRBV12-4
cdr3_length: 15
cdr3_nt: TGTACCAGCAGTAAAGGCGGCTCCTATAATCCACCCCTCCACTTT
cdr3_aa: CTSSKGGSYNPPLHF

j_call: TRBJ2-7
d_call: TRBD1
clone_size: .
v_call: TRBV6-1
cdr3_length: 14
cdr3_nt: TGTGCCAGCAGCCCCGGGACAGGGGGAACCGAGCAGTACTTC
cdr3_aa: CASSPGTGGTEQYF

j_call: TRBJ1-3
d_call: .
clone_size: few
v_call: TRBV10-1
cdr3_length: 14
cdr3_nt: TGCGCCAGCAGTGAGCAGGGGTTCGGAGACACCATATATTTT
cdr3_aa: CASSEQGFGDTIYF

j_call: TRBJ1-2
d_call: TRBD1
clone_size: .
v_call: TRBV4-1
cdr3_length: 20
cdr3_nt: TGTGCCAGCAGCCATGATACAGAGCGACAGGGGGCGAACCGGGACTATGGCTACACCTTC
cdr3_aa: CASSHDTERQGANRDYGYTF

j_call: TRBJ1-1
d_call: .
clone_size: once
v_call: TRBV14
cdr3_length: 15
cdr3_nt: TGTGCCAGCAGCCCCAGACTTGGGGTAGACACTGAAGCTTTCTTT
cdr3_aa: CASSPRLGVDTEAFF

j_call: TRBJ2-1
d_call: TRBD2
clone_size: .
v_call: TRBV7-9
cdr3_length: 14
cdr3_nt: TGTGCCAGCAGTCGGAATAGCGGGAGCACTGAGCAGTTCTTC
cdr3_aa: CASSRNSGSTEQFF

j_call: TRBJ2-1
d_call: TRBD2
clone_size: .
v_call: TRBV28
cdr3_length: 15
cdr3_nt: TGTGCCAGCATGGCGTCGGCTAGCGGGAGCTATGAGCAGTTCTTC
cdr3_aa: CASMASASGSYEQFF

j_call: TRBJ2-3
d_call: .
clone_size: once
v_call: TRBV6-1
cdr3_length: 15
cdr3_nt: TGTGCCTGCACCGAGCGGCCCCTAGTCGCCGATACGCAGTATTTT
cdr3_aa: CACTERPLVADTQYF

j_call: TRBJ1-2
d_call: .
clone_size: few
v_call: TRBV5-6
cdr3_length: 14
cdr3_nt: TGTGCCAGCAGCCCCAGGGACCTCGAAGGTGGCTACACCTTC
cdr3_aa: CASSPRDLEGGYTF

j_call: TRBJ2-5
d_call: .
clone_size: few
v_call: TRBV10-2
cdr3_length: 12
cdr3_nt: TGCGCCAGCGGTGGCGGCCAAGAGACCCAGTACTTC
cdr3_aa: CASGGGQETQYF

j_call: TRBJ2-7
d_call: .
clone_size: few
v_call: TRBV5-1
cdr3_length: 13
cdr3_nt: TGCGCCAGCCGCCTGAGCACAGGGTACGAGCAGTACTTC
cdr3_aa: CASRLSTGYEQYF

j_call: TRBJ2-7
d_call: .
clone_size: many
v_call: TRBV6-2/TRBV6-3
cdr3_length: 11
cdr3_nt: TGTGCCAGCAGTGGAATGAGGGAGCAGTACTTC
cdr3_aa: CASSGMREQYF

j_call: TRBJ2-1
d_call: .
clone_size: .
v_call: TRBV11-1
cdr3_length: 15
cdr3_nt: TGTGTCAGCAGCTTTAGTGCTAGCGCCCACAATGGGCAGTTCTTC
cdr3_aa: CVSSFSASAHNGQFF

j_call: TRBJ2-1
d_call: .
clone_size: .
v_call: TRBV6-1
cdr3_length: 15
cdr3_nt: TGTGCCAGCAGTGCAAAAACTCGCTCCTACAATGAGCAGTTCTTC
cdr3_aa: CASSAKTRSYNEQFF

j_call: TRBJ2-1
d_call: TRBD2
clone_size: .
v_call: TRBV12-3/TRBV12-4
cdr3_length: 13
cdr3_nt: TGTGCCAGAAAGCAGGCGGGAGAGATTGAGCAGTTCTTC
cdr3_aa: CARKQAGEIEQFF

j_call: TRBJ2-3
d_call: TRBD2
clone_size: .
v_call: TRBV11-2
cdr3_length: 16
cdr3_nt: TGTGCCAGCAGCTCTGGGACTAACCCTAGTACAGATACGCAGTTTTTT
cdr3_aa: CASSSGTNPSTDTQFF

j_call: TRBJ1-1
d_call: .
clone_size: .
v_call: TRBV12-3/TRBV12-4
cdr3_length: 13
cdr3_nt: TGTGCCAACAGTGTGGGGGGGGGCACTGAAGCTTTCTTT
cdr3_aa: CANSVGGGTEAFF

j_call: TRBJ2-2
d_call: .
clone_size: .
v_call: TRBV7-9
cdr3_length: 16
cdr3_nt: TGTGCCAGCAGCGTAGGCGGTAGCACGAACACCGGGGAGCTGTTTTTT
cdr3_aa: CASSVGGSTNTGELFF

j_call: TRBJ2-7
d_call: .
clone_size: .
v_call: TRBV7-9
cdr3_length: 13
cdr3_nt: TGTGCCAGCAGCCCAGACACCCTCGGAGAGCAGTACTTC
cdr3_aa: CASSPDTLGEQYF

j_call: TRBJ2-7
d_call: TRBD1
clone_size: .
v_call: TRBV28
cdr3_length: 14
cdr3_nt: TGTGCCAGCACAAGTAGGACAGGGCTAAACGAGCAGTACTTC
cdr3_aa: CASTSRTGLNEQYF

j_call: TRBJ1-1
d_call: .
clone_size: .
v_call: TRBV7-8
cdr3_length: 13
cdr3_nt: TGTGCCAGCAGCTTAATGAAGAACACTGAAGCTTTCTTT
cdr3_aa: CASSLMKNTEAFF

j_call: TRBJ1-6
d_call: .
clone_size: .
v_call: TRBV4-3
cdr3_length: 13
cdr3_nt: TGCGCCAACGGCCAAGTAAACGGGGCACCCCTCCACTTT
cdr3_aa: CANGQVNGAPLHF

j_call: TRBJ1-5
d_call: TRBD1
clone_size: .
v_call: TRBV6-1
cdr3_length: 19
cdr3_nt: TGTGCCAGCAGGACGACCGGGACAGGGGGCATCGTCAGGTATCAGCCCCAGCATTTT
cdr3_aa: CASRTTGTGGIVRYQPQHF

j_call: TRBJ2-2
d_call: .
clone_size: .
v_call: TRBV29-1
cdr3_length: 14
cdr3_nt: TGCAGCGTCCGAGGTCCGATGAGCACCGGGGAGCTCTTTTTT
cdr3_aa: CSVRGPMSTGELFF

j_call: TRBJ1-3
d_call: .
clone_size: few
v_call: TRBV5-1
cdr3_length: 16
cdr3_nt: TGCGCCAGCAGCTTGGCCTCGACAAACTCTGGAAACACCATATATTTT
cdr3_aa: CASSLASTNSGNTIYF

j_call: TRBJ1-1
d_call: .
clone_size: .
v_call: TRBV14
cdr3_length: 13
cdr3_nt: TGTGCCAGCAGCCAAGAACGTGGTTCTGAAGCTTTCTTT
cdr3_aa: CASSQERGSEAFF

j_call: TRBJ2-5
d_call: TRBD2
clone_size: .
v_call: TRBV4-3
cdr3_length: 14
cdr3_nt: TGCACCAACAGCCAAGTTCCGGGAGGGGAGACCCAGTACTTC
cdr3_aa: CTNSQVPGGETQYF

j_call: TRBJ2-2
d_call: .
clone_size: many
v_call: TRBV11-2
cdr3_length: 14
cdr3_nt: TGTGCCAGCAGCACCTACACGAACACCGGGGAGCTGTTTTTT
cdr3_aa: CASSTYTNTGELFF

j_call: TRBJ2-1
d_call: TRBD2
clone_size: many
v_call: TRBV12-3/TRBV12-4
cdr3_length: 16
cdr3_nt: TGTGCCAGCAGTTCAGGACTAGCGGCCTCCCAAACGGGGCAGTTCTTC
cdr3_aa: CASSSGLAASQTGQFF

j_call: TRBJ1-5
d_call: .
clone_size: many
v_call: TRBV11-2
cdr3_length: 16
cdr3_nt: TGTGCCAGCAGCCTAAAAGGGGGACTGACGAATCAGCCCCAGCATTTT
cdr3_aa: CASSLKGGLTNQPQHF

j_call: TRBJ2-1
d_call: TRBD2
clone_size: .
v_call: TRBV18
cdr3_length: 17
cdr3_nt: TGTGCCAGCTCACCACCTGGATCTAGCGGAAAGGGCGATGAGCAGTTCTTC
cdr3_aa: CASSPPGSSGKGDEQFF

j_call: TRBJ2-1
d_call: TRBD2
clone_size: .
v_call: TRBV6-1
cdr3_length: 17
cdr3_nt: TGTGCCTGCAGTGCCCTATCCACTAGCGGTCCGTACAATGAGCAGTTCTTC
cdr3_aa: CACSALSTSGPYNEQFF

j_call: TRBJ2-7
d_call: .
clone_size: few
v_call: TRBV24-1
cdr3_length: 12
cdr3_nt: TGTGCCACCAGTGATTTTCAAACTAAGCAGTACTTC
cdr3_aa: CATSDFQTKQYF

j_call: TRBJ1-5
d_call: .
clone_size: .
v_call: TRBV6-5
cdr3_length: 15
cdr3_nt: TGTGCCAGCAGTCCCCGAGCAGGGTCCAATCAGCCCCAGCATTTT
cdr3_aa: CASSPRAGSNQPQHF

j_call: TRBJ2-5
d_call: TRBD2
clone_size: .
v_call: TRBV5-1
cdr3_length: 17
cdr3_nt: TGCGCCGGCAGCGCCCTGACTATCGGGAGGTCACAAGAGACCCAGTACTTC
cdr3_aa: CAGSALTIGRSQETQYF

j_call: TRBJ2-1
d_call: TRBD1
clone_size: many
v_call: TRBV4-2
cdr3_length: 18
cdr3_nt: TGTGCCAGCAGCCCGGGACAGGGTCAATTCAGCTCCTACAATGAGCAGTTCTTC
cdr3_aa: CASSPGQGQFSSYNEQFF

j_call: TRBJ2-1
d_call: .
clone_size: .
v_call: TRBV6-2/TRBV6-3
cdr3_length: 15
cdr3_nt: TGTGCCAGCTCCCTTAAGGGTCCCGCCTACAATGAGCAGTTCTTC
cdr3_aa: CASSLKGPAYNEQFF

j_call: TRBJ2-7
d_call: TRBD2
clone_size: .
v_call: TRBV2
cdr3_length: 14
cdr3_nt: TGTGCCAGCAGTGGCTCAGCGGGAATAAGAGAGCAGTACTTC
cdr3_aa: CASSGSAGIREQYF

j_call: TRBJ2-1
d_call: TRBD1
clone_size: .
v_call: TRBV20-1
cdr3_length: 14
cdr3_nt: TGCAGTGCTAGAAAGGGGACAGGGAACAATGAGCAGTTCTTC
cdr3_aa: CSARKGTGNNEQFF

j_call: TRBJ2-3
d_call: .
clone_size: .
v_call: TRBV11-2
cdr3_length: 14
cdr3_nt: TGTGCTAGCTGTCGGGGGTCTGTCACGGATACGCAGTATTTT
cdr3_aa: CASCRGSVTDTQYF

j_call: TRBJ1-2
d_call: .
clone_size: .
v_call: TRBV13
cdr3_length: 13
cdr3_nt: TGTACCAGCAGCTTAAAGGGCTTGGAAGGCTACACCTTC
cdr3_aa: CTSSLKGLEGYTF

j_call: TRBJ1-1
d_call: TRBD1
clone_size: many
v_call: TRBV6-6
cdr3_length: 15
cdr3_nt: TGTGCCAGCAGTAAATCGGGACAGGGGAGGACTGAAGCTTTCTTT
cdr3_aa: CASSKSGQGRTEAFF

j_call: TRBJ2-7
d_call: .
clone_size: .
v_call: TRBV11-2
cdr3_length: 16
cdr3_nt: TGTGCCAGCAGTCGCTGGTGGGCAGTTTTAACCTACGAGCAGTACTTC
cdr3_aa: CASSRWWAVLTYEQYF

j_call: TRBJ1-2
d_call: .
clone_size: .
v_call: TRBV5-1
cdr3_length: 13
cdr3_nt: TGCGCCAGCAGTCTGGGGATGAGCTATGGCTACACCTTC
cdr3_aa: CASSLGMSYGYTF

j_call: TRBJ2-3
d_call: .
clone_size: .
v_call: TRBV6-5
cdr3_length: 12
cdr3_nt: TGTGCCAGCGGTAGCGGCGCGGGGCCGCAGTATTTT
cdr3_aa: CASGSGAGPQYF

j_call: TRBJ2-1
d_call: TRBD1
clone_size: few
v_call: TRBV7-3
cdr3_length: 14
cdr3_nt: TGTGCCAGCAGCTTGGTACAGGGGTTCCATGAGCAGTTCTTC
cdr3_aa: CASSLVQGFHEQFF

j_call: TRBJ1-2
d_call: TRBD1
clone_size: .
v_call: TRBV3-1
cdr3_length: 16
cdr3_nt: TGTGCCAGCAGCGGAACCGGGACAGGAATAAACTATGGCTACACCTTC
cdr3_aa: CASSGTGTGINYGYTF

j_call: TRBJ2-1
d_call: .
clone_size: .
v_call: TRBV6-5
cdr3_length: 16
cdr3_nt: TGTGCCAGCAGCGGGGTAGGGTTAAGCTCCTACAATGAGCAGTTCTTC
cdr3_aa: CASSGVGLSSYNEQFF